This T cell receptor beta chain was sequenced during a study of PD-1 blockade in classical Hodgkin lymphoma. No patient escaped relapse after autologous stem cell transplantation, and brentuximab vedotin exposure varied. Data came from immunoSEQ multiplex PCR; TCRdb stores just in-frame clones and leaves some out. Of some 150,000 clones detected, nearly 80% appear once; the ten largest clones hold 7.5% to 10%. This clone has only one observation. Its target is unknown. Study-wide points: CD4+ TCR diversity, unlike CD8+, climbed significantly by C4D1. Complete responders matched newly diagnosed patients in baseline diversity.

This CDR3 contains 17 residues. V lost 2 bases, J lost 2 bases, and 4 bases stayed unmatched. Germline CDR1 and CDR2: KGHSH and LQKENI. This chain links TRBV18 with TRBJ2-3; the match to TRBD2 covers 13 bases. The TCR was taken from a human donor with classical Hodgkin lymphoma. Sequencing was performed on peripheral blood mononuclear cells (PBMCs), taken before the second cycle of nivolumab. The CDR3 reads CASSPYGTSGATDTQYF. Written as DNA, the CDR3 is TGTGCCAGCTCACCATACGGGACTAGCGGGGCCACAGATACGCAGTATTTT.